Below are 21 T cell receptor beta chains sequenced from a single sample in a study of blood T cell repertoires in COVID-19. The table came from immunoSEQ multiplex PCR; TCRdb's copy has only in-frame clones and leaves some out. The sample lists 45,000 to 60,000 clones, about four fifths occurring once. Sequencing was performed on peripheral blood. These receptors were collected from a woman older than 75 with acute or convalescent COVID-19.

The V gene is TRBV2, the J gene TRBJ1-2; D remains ambiguous. This CDR3 region has 13 residues. V lost 5 bases and J lost 0, with 7 bases in between. Looked up from germline, CDR1 is SNHLY and CDR2 is FYNNEI. CDR3 amino acids: CASSKLANYGYTF. CDR3 DNA sequence: TGTGCCAGCAGTAAATTAGCTAACTATGGCTACACCTTC.

There are a few counts of this clone. The chain carries TRBV12-5 and TRBJ1-6, with a tentative D call TRBD1 (6 bases). Germline CDR1 LGHNT, CDR2 FRNRAP. Trimming cost V 6 bases and J 10 bases, with 16 bases left between them. CDR3 length: 14 residues. The CDR3 sequence: CASGLGGGRSPLHF. As DNA, the CDR3 is TGTGCTAGTGGCCTCGGGGGGGGCCGGTCACCCCTCCACTTT.

The chain recombines TRBV4-1 with TRBJ1-2; TRBD1 matches at 11 bases. The V segment lost 3 bases and the J segment 4 bases; nucleotides outside the gene matches: 4. There are 15 residues in the CDR3. Germline V gene sequence: CDR1 MGHRA, CDR2 YSYEKL. In DNA, the CDR3 is TGCGCCAGCAGCCACGGAGGACAGGGGGCCTATGGCTACACCTTC. Protein product: CASSHGGQGAYGYTF.

This chain connects TRBV12-3 or TRBV12-4 to TRBJ2-7; possibly TRBD2 for D (6 bases). This CDR3 has 12 residues. V lost 5 bases, J lost 3 bases, and 8 bases lay in between. The CDR3 DNA reads TGTGCCAGCAGTCCAGCGGGCTACGAGCAGTACTTC. Amino acids: CASSPAGYEQYF.

This chain joins TRBV18 and TRBJ2-7, with TRBD2 identical over 9 bases. Germline V gene data show CDR1 as KGHSH and CDR2 as LQKENI. This CDR3 has 13 residues. J was trimmed by 7 bases and V by 5 bases; bases with no gene match: 6. The CDR3: CASSFNLAGEQYF. CDR3 DNA: TGTGCCAGCTCATTTAATCTAGCGGGAGAGCAGTACTTC.

This clone turned up a few times. V gene TRBV7-2 combines with J gene TRBJ2-1, with D possibly being TRBD2 (6 bases). In germline, CDR1 is SGHTA, CDR2 FQGNSA. Trimming cost V 2 bases and J 7 bases, with 21 bases left between them. The CDR3 covers 17 residues. The CDR3 nucleotides are TGTGCCAGCAGCTTACTGTTCGCGGGGCCCGGGCGGAATGAGCAGTTCTTC. This gives the protein CASSLLFAGPGRNEQFF.

This chain joins TRBV7-3 and TRBJ2-1; the D gene is possibly TRBD2 (6 bases). Germline V gene sequence: CDR1 SGHTA, CDR2 FQGTGA. The V gene lost 4 bases and the J gene lost 5 bases, with 9 bases spanning the gap. The CDR3 runs to 13 residues. The CDR3 loop is CASSSTRDNEQFF. The CDR3, as DNA: TGTGCCAGCAGCTCGACTAGGGACAATGAGCAGTTCTTC. Combining the CDR3 with reference TRBV7-3 and TRBJ2-1 gives the whole variable domain GAGVSQTPSNKVTEKGKYVELRCDPISGHTALYWYRQSLGQGPEFLIYFQGTGAADDSGLPNDRFFAVRPEGSVSTLKIQRTERGDSAVYLCASSSTRDNEQFFGPGTRLTVL.

The chain couples TRBV30 to TRBJ2-7; 12 nucleotides match TRBD2. Germline V gene lookup returns CDR1 GTSNPN and CDR2 SVGIG (reference sequence). V dropped 4 bases and J dropped 10; count of bases not matched to a gene: 2. This CDR3 region has 11 residues. The CDR3 spells CAWTSGRAQYF. In nucleotides, the CDR3 is TGTGCCTGGACTAGCGGGAGGGCTCAGTACTTC.

The genes are TRBV5-1 and TRBJ1-3; 9 positions match TRBD1. Germline V gene lookup returns CDR1 SGHRS and CDR2 YFSETQ. CDR3 length: 16 amino acids. Trimming at V came to 4 bases and at J to 4 bases, leaving 9 bases not matched to a gene. DNA of the CDR3: TGCGCCAGCAGCGCCGGGACAGGGCTTTTGGGAAACACCATATATTTT. Amino acids: CASSAGTGLLGNTIYF.

The V and J genes are TRBV29-1 and TRBJ2-5; 14 nucleotides align to TRBD2. The junction had 5 bases not matched to a gene; V was cut back by 6 bases and J by 2 bases. Germline V CDR1 and CDR2: SQVTM, ANQGSEA. The CDR3 extends over 15 amino acids. CDR3 DNA sequence: TGCAGCGTGTGGACTAGCGGGAGGAGGCAAGAGACCCAGTACTTC. It is translated as CSVWTSGRRQETQYF.

The table lists this clone with a count of one. The chain's CDR3 is CASSGGSTEAFF. The CDR3 bases are TGTGCCAGCAGTGGGGGGAGCACTGAAGCTTTCTTT. This chain links TRBV7-9 with TRBJ1-1, with D maybe TRBD1 (5 bases). The V gene lost 6 bases and the J gene lost 4 bases, with 9 bases spanning the gap. The germline V gene encodes CDR1 SEHNR and CDR2 FQNEAQ (reference sequence). The length of the CDR3 is 12 residues.

This clone has only a few counts. The gene calls are TRBV5-5 and TRBJ1-2, with D tentatively TRBD1 (5 bases). The CDR3 consists of 12 residues. V lost 2 bases, J lost 8 bases, and 10 bases lay in between. Looked up from germline, CDR1 is SGHKS and CDR2 is YYEKEE (reference sequence). This CDR3 is CASSFQGSGYTF. The CDR3 bases are TGTGCCAGCAGCTTCCAGGGAAGCGGCTACACCTTC.

This chain connects TRBV27 to TRBJ1-1; D not certain. This CDR3 region has 12 residues. V was trimmed by 4 bases and J by 7 bases, leaving 10 bases between them. From germline, CDR1 is MNHEY and CDR2 SMNVEV (reference sequence). CDR3: CASSSGHGEAFF. In DNA, the CDR3 is TGTGCCAGCAGTTCTGGGCACGGTGAAGCTTTCTTT.

The rearrangement uses TRBV6-5 and TRBJ2-5; 10 bases are shared with TRBD2. CDR3 length equals 14 residues. V was clipped by 8 bases and J by 5 bases; unmatched bases: 8. The V gene's germline CDR1 is MNHEY and CDR2 SVGAGI. CDR3 sequence reads: CASGASGSVETQYF. For the CDR3, the DNA is TGTGCCAGCGGGGCTAGCGGGAGCGTTGAGACCCAGTACTTC.

The CDR3 DNA follows: TGTGCCAGCAGTGTGGGGGGGTATGGCTACACCTTC. As protein: CASSVGGYGYTF. The V gene is TRBV2, the J gene TRBJ1-2; possible D gene TRBD1, 5 bases. Germline assignment: CDR1 SNHLY and CDR2 FYNNEI. This CDR3 comprises 12 residues. The germline V and J ends were trimmed by 4 bases and 5 bases, with 8 bases remaining between them.

This clone has only a few counts. V usage is TRBV5-1 and J usage is TRBJ2-1, with 15 bases fitting TRBD2. The germline CDR1 and CDR2 sequences are SGHRS and YFSETQ. V trimming: 0 bases; J trimming: 4 bases; junction bases outside the gene matches: 8. The CDR3 extends over 19 amino acids. CDR3 DNA sequence: TGCGCCAGCAGCTTGGCCGGGGGACTAGCGGGAGGACTATACAATGAGCAGTTCTTC. Protein sequence: CASSLAGGLAGGLYNEQFF.

The chain has TRBV10-2 and TRBJ2-5; 12 bases agree with TRBD2. Trimming at V came to 8 bases and at J to 4 bases, leaving 20 bases not matched to a gene. The CDR3 runs 19 residues. From germline, CDR1 is WSHSY and CDR2 SAAADI. The CDR3 DNA reads TGCGCCAGCTCGGGGATTCCGGGACTAGCGGGCGCCGGTGGAGAGACCCAGTACTTC. It is translated as CASSGIPGLAGAGGETQYF.

This sequence joins TRBV28 and TRBJ1-5; TRBD1 agrees at 8 bases. There are 17 residues in the CDR3. Germline values: CDR1 MDHEN, CDR2 SYDVKM. J was trimmed by 5 bases and V by 6 bases; bases with no gene match: 15. CDR3 residues: CASSLKLSRGRDQPQHF. DNA of the CDR3: TGTGCCAGCAGCTTAAAACTCTCCAGGGGGCGAGATCAGCCCCAGCATTTT.

The V call is TRBV6-5, the J call TRBJ1-2, with D perhaps TRBD1 (5 bases). The germline V gene encodes CDR1 MNHEY and CDR2 SVGAGI. V lost 5 bases and J 4 bases, leaving 11 bases between the germline ends. The CDR3 extends over 13 amino acids. The CDR3 bases are TGTGCCAGCAGTACGGGTAGGGGCTATGGCTACACCTTC. This gives the protein CASSTGRGYGYTF.

The table lists this clone with a count of one. V is TRBV18 and J is TRBJ2-3; 12 nucleotides match TRBD2. In germline, CDR1 is KGHSH, CDR2 LQKENI. This CDR3 spans 19 amino acids. Germline trimming cut 6 bases from V and 2 bases from J; bases unmatched to any gene: 15. The CDR3 reads CASSPQLGTSGLYTDTQYF. For the CDR3, the DNA is TGTGCCAGCTCTCCTCAACTTGGGACTAGCGGGCTATACACAGATACGCAGTATTTT.

This clone showed up just once. This chain connects TRBV30 to TRBJ1-6; TRBD1 agrees at 7 bases. The CDR3 sequence is 14 residues long. The ends lost 6 bases at V and 7 bases at J; junction bases unmatched: 9. CDR1 is GTSNPN and CDR2 is SVGIG in the germline V gene (reference sequence). CDR3 sequence: CACRPGQTNSPLHF. CDR3 in DNA: TGTGCCTGTAGACCGGGACAGACAAATTCACCCCTCCACTTT.